The 19 T cell receptor beta chains below were found in one sample sequenced in a study of CD8+ T cells in alopecia areata. As to treatment: oral pan-JAK inhibitor, 5-10 mg twice daily. Once RNA had been extracted, it was reverse transcribed into cDNA to act as the sequencing template. TCRdb keeps only in-frame clones here, not all; method: immunoSEQ multiplex PCR. This sample has just over 150,000 clones; about three fifths occur once, and the top ten carry roughly 0.91%. The sample in question was CD4+ T cells sorted from blood, obtained at week 4, from a patient treated with tofacitinib. Every receptor here comes from a human donor with alopecia areata.

This clone came up once. The rearrangement uses TRBV30 and TRBJ1-3; 8 nucleotides match TRBD1. Germline V gene data show CDR1 as GTSNPN and CDR2 as SVGIG (reference sequence). This CDR3 contains 18 residues. With 4 bases clipped from V and 2 bases from J, the junction kept 16 bases outside the gene matches. The CDR3 sequence: CAWTRDRWSSSAGNTIYF. DNA of the CDR3: TGTGCCTGGACCAGGGACAGGTGGAGCTCTAGTGCTGGAAACACCATATATTTT.

The chain uses TRBV27 and TRBJ2-5, with a tentative D call TRBD2 (7 bases). The V end was cut by 3 bases, the J end by 1 base, with 12 bases between. CDR1 and CDR2 from the germline V gene are MNHEY and SMNVEV (reference sequence). The CDR3 loop spans 15 amino acids. CDR3 region: CASSLGGQGQETQYF. The CDR3, as DNA: TGTGCCAGCAGTTTGGGGGGGCAGGGCCAAGAGACCCAGTACTTC.

The chain combines TRBV29-1 with TRBJ1-1; the match to TRBD1 covers 7 bases. The germline CDR1 and CDR2 sequences are SQVTM and ANQGSEA. This CDR3 has 14 residues. The V gene end was trimmed by 6 bases and the J gene end by 3 bases; junction bases not matched to a gene: 10. The CDR3 region is CSVTPRGGYTEAFF. The CDR3 DNA reads TGCAGCGTCACCCCTAGAGGGGGCTACACTGAAGCTTTCTTT.

V gene TRBV5-1 combines with J gene TRBJ1-2; D call uncertain. CDR3 length: 12 residues. The V and J ends lost 3 bases and 4 bases respectively, with 7 bases between them. The germline CDR1 and CDR2 sequences are SGHRS and YFSETQ. The DNA of the CDR3 is TGCGCCAGCAGCTGGTCAAGCTATGGCTACACCTTC. Residues: CASSWSSYGYTF.

This chain uses TRBV5-1 with TRBJ2-5; 8 bases match TRBD1. There are 14 residues in the CDR3. From germline, CDR1 is SGHRS and CDR2 YFSETQ. The junction had 7 bases not matched to a gene; V was cut back by 4 bases and J by 5 bases. The CDR3 DNA follows: TGCGCCAGCAGCGCCCAGGGGGCGGGGGAGACCCAGTACTTC. It yields the protein CASSAQGAGETQYF.

This clone has more than one count but fewer than ten. This rearrangement joins TRBV5-8 to TRBJ1-3; D uncertain. CDR3 length equals 12 residues. Per germline, CDR1 SGHTS and CDR2 YDEGEE. Deletions cut 3 bases from V and 5 bases from J, with 6 bases between. The chain's CDR3 is CASSSARNTIYF. DNA for the CDR3: TGTGCCAGCAGCTCGGCGAGAAACACCATATATTTT.

V and J are TRBV5-1 and TRBJ1-1; TRBD1 is a possible D gene (6 bases). The CDR3 has 14 amino acids. CDR1 is SGHRS and CDR2 is YFSETQ in the germline V gene. Trimming removed 3 bases at V and 1 base at J, with 10 bases between. Here the CDR3 reads CASSSGDRNTEAFF. CDR3 coding DNA: TGCGCCAGCAGCTCAGGGGATCGGAACACTGAAGCTTTCTTT.

The J gene is TRBJ2-6, the V gene TRBV30, with D perhaps matching TRBD1 or TRBD2 (6 bases each). Germline V gene sequence: CDR1 GTSNPN, CDR2 SVGIG (reference sequence). CDR3 length equals 16 residues. V shed 1 base and J shed 1 base, with 11 bases lying between them. The CDR3 is CAWSGGARSGANVLTF. The CDR3 nucleotides read TGTGCCTGGAGTGGGGGGGCCCGATCTGGGGCCAACGTCCTGACTTTC.

The J gene is TRBJ2-2, the V gene TRBV30, with 10 bases lining up with TRBD1. The CDR3 loop spans 14 amino acids. Germline loops: CDR1 GTSNPN, CDR2 SVGIG (reference sequence). V dropped 3 bases and J dropped 5; count of bases not matched to a gene: 3. Here the CDR3 reads CAWRGDRGTGELFF. CDR3 in DNA: TGTGCCTGGAGGGGGGACAGGGGAACCGGGGAGCTGTTTTTT.

V usage is TRBV5-1 and J usage is TRBJ2-2; no firm D call. The CDR3 has 13 amino acids. With 2 bases removed from V and 4 bases from J, the gap between germline ends came to 6 bases. Germline V gives CDR1 SGHRS, CDR2 YFSETQ. CDR3 protein: CASSLDVTGELFF. CDR3 nucleotide sequence: TGCGCCAGCAGCTTAGATGTCACCGGGGAGCTGTTTTTT.

This chain joins TRBV14 and TRBJ2-7; perhaps TRBD1 as D (5 bases). The germline CDR1 and CDR2 sequences are SGHDN and FVKESK. With 1 base removed from V and 6 bases from J, the gap between germline ends came to 10 bases. The CDR3 is 13 amino acids. In nucleotides, the CDR3 is TGTGCCAGCAGCCAAGGGATTGGGGCCGAGCAGTACTTC. It codes for CASSQGIGAEQYF.

This chain joins TRBV6-5 and TRBJ2-7; 9 bases line up with TRBD1. CDR1 is MNHEY, CDR2 SVGAGI, per germline. The CDR3 totals 14 residues. The V and J ends lost 5 bases and 7 bases, in that order; junction bases with no gene match: 9. CDR3 in amino acids: CASSDGTGYREQYF. The CDR3 DNA reads TGTGCCAGCAGTGACGGGACAGGGTATCGGGAGCAGTACTTC.

The rearrangement links TRBV18 to TRBJ1-2; unclear D gene. CDR1 and CDR2 (germline): KGHSH, LQKENI. The CDR3 spans 13 residues. The germline V and J ends were trimmed by 5 bases and 6 bases, with 13 bases remaining between them. CDR3 coding DNA: TGTGCCAGCTCAGGTACAGTTTTGGATGGCTACACCTTC. Translation gives CASSGTVLDGYTF.

The rearrangement joins TRBV2 to TRBJ1-2; D perhaps matches TRBD1 (5 bases). CDR3 size: 12 residues. The germline V gene encodes CDR1 SNHLY and CDR2 FYNNEI. Trimming took 4 bases from V and 5 from J, leaving 8 bases between them. The CDR3 is CASSGTTYGYTF. The CDR3 DNA sequence: TGTGCCAGCAGTGGGACAACTTATGGCTACACCTTC.

As to this clone: One end of the junction is discordant with germline, which a read error may explain. V is TRBV29-1 and J is TRBJ2-5; TRBD2 is a possible D gene (7 bases). The CDR3 runs to 13 residues. Germline CDR1 reads SQVTM; CDR2 reads ANQGSEA. Here the CDR3 DNA reads TGCAGCGTGTTACAGCGGGGACAAGGGACCCAGTACTTC. Protein product: CSVLQRGQGTQYF.

The chain recombines TRBV5-1 with TRBJ1-2; maybe TRBD1 (5 bases). The germline gives CDR1 SGHRS, CDR2 YFSETQ. The CDR3 sequence is 14 residues long. With 0 bases removed from V and 5 bases from J, the gap between germline ends came to 11 bases. The CDR3 loop reads CASSLAETAYGYTF. CDR3 sequence (DNA): TGCGCCAGCAGCTTGGCCGAGACAGCGTATGGCTACACCTTC. The full variable domain, rest sourced from reference TRBV5-1 and TRBJ1-2, is KAGVTQTPRYLIKTRGQQVTLSCSPISGHRSVSWYQQTPGQGLQFLFEYFSETQRNKGNFPGRFSGRQFSNSRSEMNVSTLELGDSALYLCASSLAETAYGYTFGSGTRLTVV.

This clone turned up a few times. The sample carries other DNA sequences with the same CDR3. The V call is TRBV30, the J call TRBJ2-5, with no clear D. Germline CDR1 GTSNPN, CDR2 SVGIG (reference sequence). The V and J ends lost 0 bases and 5 bases respectively, with 7 bases between them. CDR3 length: 12 residues. For the CDR3, the DNA is TGTGCCTGGAGTGTGAACCCGGAGACCCAGTACTTC. It yields the protein CAWSVNPETQYF. The full variable domain, with the rest looked up from reference TRBV30 and TRBJ2-5, is SQTIHQWPATLVQPVGSPLSLECTVEGTSNPNLYWYRQAAGRGLQLLFYSVGIGQISSEVPQNLSASRPQDRQFILSSKKLLLSDSGFYLCAWSVNPETQYFGPGTRLLVL.

This clone was counted once. This rearrangement joins TRBV9 to TRBJ1-6; TRBD1 might be the D (5 bases). Germline V gene sequence: CDR1 SGDLS, CDR2 YYNGEE. The V end lost 0 bases, the J end lost 8 bases, and 12 bases lay between the germline ends. This CDR3 is 15 amino acids long. Here the CDR3 reads CASSVEGFSDSPLHF. The CDR3 coding sequence is TGTGCCAGCAGCGTAGAGGGGTTTTCAGATTCACCCCTCCACTTT.

The genes are TRBV18 and TRBJ2-3; TRBD1 might be the D (5 bases). The germline CDR1 and CDR2 sequences are KGHSH and LQKENI. The CDR3 totals 15 residues. V lost 4 bases and J lost 8, with 19 bases in between. DNA of the CDR3: TGTGCCAGCTCACAGGGTTTGGGGCGAGAAGGTACGCAGTATTTT. As protein: CASSQGLGREGTQYF.